The 5 T cell receptor beta chains listed next were all sequenced from one sample in a study of OX40 agonist ivuxolimab in advanced cancers. Assay used: immunoSEQ multiplex PCR; TCRdb lists only in-frame clones, some missing. The sample has 40,000 to 55,000 clones, 85% to 90% seen once. The material sequenced was CD4+ or CD8+ T cells sorted from blood, taken in a trial of the OX40 agonist ivuxolimab. The receptors originated from an adult with an advanced solid tumor such as melanoma, head and neck, liver or kidney cancer.

The chain recombines TRBV29-1 with TRBJ1-1; TRBD1 might be the D (5 bases). This CDR3 has 14 amino acids. V was pared by 4 bases and J by 5 bases, with 17 bases between. Germline lookup yields CDR1 SQVTM and CDR2 ANQGSEA. The CDR3 region is CSVALGRVGTEAFF. CDR3 DNA sequence: TGCAGCGTTGCCCTCGGCAGGGTAGGGACTGAAGCTTTCTTT.

CDR3 residues: CASSSGWEQYF. The CDR3, as DNA: TGTGCCAGCAGCTCGGGGTGGGAGCAGTACTTC. The V gene is TRBV27, the J gene TRBJ2-5, with D tentatively TRBD2 (5 bases). Germline-derived CDR1 and CDR2 are MNHEY and SMNVEV (reference sequence). Trimming pared 6 bases from V and 11 bases from J, leaving 13 bases between. The CDR3 runs to 11 residues.

V usage is TRBV27 and J usage is TRBJ2-5, with 8 bases identical to TRBD1. V lost 5 bases to trimming and J lost 1 base; unmatched junction nucleotides: 9. The CDR3 consists of 16 residues. CDR1 MNHEY and CDR2 SMNVEV come from the germline V gene (reference sequence). CDR3 in DNA: TGTGCCAGCAGTCTTCGACAGGGGACCGTCCAAGAGACCCAGTACTTC. Protein: CASSLRQGTVQETQYF.

The chain combines TRBV4-1 with TRBJ2-2, with a tentative D call TRBD2 (6 bases). Trimming removed 5 bases from V and 5 bases from J, with 12 bases in between. CDR1 and CDR2 from the germline V gene are MGHRA and YSYEKL. The length of the CDR3 is 14 residues. CDR3 sequence reads: CASSYFSGTGELFF. CDR3 DNA: TGCGCCAGCAGCTACTTTAGCGGAACCGGGGAGCTGTTTTTT.

This clone was detected once. V and J are TRBV2 and TRBJ2-7; 8 bases map to TRBD1. Germline V gene lookup returns CDR1 SNHLY and CDR2 FYNNEI. After removal of 6 bases from V and 3 bases from J, the junction contained 4 bases not matched to a gene. The CDR3 runs 13 residues. CDR3 DNA: TGTGCCAGCAGGGGGACAGGACTCTACGAGCAGTACTTC. This translates into CASRGTGLYEQYF.